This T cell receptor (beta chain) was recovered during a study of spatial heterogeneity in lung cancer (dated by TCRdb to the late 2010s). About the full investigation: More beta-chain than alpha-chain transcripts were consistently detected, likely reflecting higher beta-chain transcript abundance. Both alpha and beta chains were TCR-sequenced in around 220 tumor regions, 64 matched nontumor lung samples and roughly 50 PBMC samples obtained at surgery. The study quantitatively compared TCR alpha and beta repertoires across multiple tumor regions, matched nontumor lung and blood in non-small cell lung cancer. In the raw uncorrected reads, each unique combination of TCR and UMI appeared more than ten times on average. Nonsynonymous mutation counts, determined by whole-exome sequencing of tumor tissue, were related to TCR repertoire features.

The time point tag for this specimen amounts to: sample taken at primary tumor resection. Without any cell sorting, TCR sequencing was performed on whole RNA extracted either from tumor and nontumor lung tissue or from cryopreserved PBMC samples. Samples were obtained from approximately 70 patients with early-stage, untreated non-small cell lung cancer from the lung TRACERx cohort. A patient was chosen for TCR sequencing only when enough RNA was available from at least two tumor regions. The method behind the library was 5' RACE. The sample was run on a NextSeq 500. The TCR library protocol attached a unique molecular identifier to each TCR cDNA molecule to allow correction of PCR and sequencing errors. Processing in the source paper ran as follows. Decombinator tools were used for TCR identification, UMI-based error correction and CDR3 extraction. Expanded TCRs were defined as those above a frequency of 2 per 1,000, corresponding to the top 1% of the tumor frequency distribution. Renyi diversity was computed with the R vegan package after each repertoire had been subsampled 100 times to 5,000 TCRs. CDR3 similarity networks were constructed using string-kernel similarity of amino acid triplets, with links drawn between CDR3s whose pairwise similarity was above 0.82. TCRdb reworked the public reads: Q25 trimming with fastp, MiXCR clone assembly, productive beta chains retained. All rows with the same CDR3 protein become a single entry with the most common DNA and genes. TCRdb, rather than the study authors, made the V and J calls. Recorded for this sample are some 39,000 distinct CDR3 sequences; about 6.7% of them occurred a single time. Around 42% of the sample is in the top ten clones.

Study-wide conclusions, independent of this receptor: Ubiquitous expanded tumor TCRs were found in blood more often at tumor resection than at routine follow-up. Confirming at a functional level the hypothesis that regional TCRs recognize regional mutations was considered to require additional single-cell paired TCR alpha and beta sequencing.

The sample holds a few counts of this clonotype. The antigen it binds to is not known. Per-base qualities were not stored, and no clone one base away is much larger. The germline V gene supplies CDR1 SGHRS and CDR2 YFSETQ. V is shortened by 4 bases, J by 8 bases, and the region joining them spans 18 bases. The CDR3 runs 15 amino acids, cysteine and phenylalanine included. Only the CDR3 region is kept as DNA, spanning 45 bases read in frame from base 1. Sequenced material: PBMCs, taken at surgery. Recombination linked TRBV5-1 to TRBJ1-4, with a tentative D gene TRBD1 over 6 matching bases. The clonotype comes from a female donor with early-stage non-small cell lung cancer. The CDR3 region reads CASSRRSGAGEKLFF. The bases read TGCGCCAGCAGCCGGAGGTCAGGGGCGGGCGAAAAACTGTTTTTT.